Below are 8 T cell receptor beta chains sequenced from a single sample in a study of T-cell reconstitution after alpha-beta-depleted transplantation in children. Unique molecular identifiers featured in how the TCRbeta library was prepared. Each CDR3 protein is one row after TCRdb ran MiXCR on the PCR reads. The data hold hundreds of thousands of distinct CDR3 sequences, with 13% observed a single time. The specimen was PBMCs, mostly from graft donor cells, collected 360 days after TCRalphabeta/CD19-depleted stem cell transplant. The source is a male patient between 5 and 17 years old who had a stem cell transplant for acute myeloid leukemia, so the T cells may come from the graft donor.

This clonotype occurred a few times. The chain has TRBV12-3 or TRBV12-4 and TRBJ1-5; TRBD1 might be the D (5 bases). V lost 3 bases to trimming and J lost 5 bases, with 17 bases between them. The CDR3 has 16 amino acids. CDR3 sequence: CASSFDPQGRDQPQHF. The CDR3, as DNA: TGTGCCAGCAGTTTTGATCCGCAGGGTCGAGATCAGCCCCAGCATTTT.

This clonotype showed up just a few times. CDR3 DNA: TGTGCCAGCTCACCGTCGAGACAGGGGGCAAGCTACGAGCAGTACTTC. Its protein is CASSPSRQGASYEQYF. V usage is TRBV18 and J usage is TRBJ2-7, with 10 positions matching TRBD1. The V gene end was trimmed by 3 bases and the J gene end by 3 bases; junction bases not matched to a gene: 8. Germline lookup yields CDR1 KGHSH and CDR2 LQKENI. This CDR3 comprises 16 residues.

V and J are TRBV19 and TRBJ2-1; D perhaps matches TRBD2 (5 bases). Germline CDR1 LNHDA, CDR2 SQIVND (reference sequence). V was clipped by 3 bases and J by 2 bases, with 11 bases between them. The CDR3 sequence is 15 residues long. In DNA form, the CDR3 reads TGTGCCAGTAGTATCGCGGGCTCGCCCTACAATGAGCAGTTCTTC. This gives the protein CASSIAGSPYNEQFF.

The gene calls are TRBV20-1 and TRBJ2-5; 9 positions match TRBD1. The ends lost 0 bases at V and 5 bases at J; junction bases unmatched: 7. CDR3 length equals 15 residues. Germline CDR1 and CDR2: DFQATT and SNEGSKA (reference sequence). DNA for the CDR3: TGCAGTGCTAGAGACTCGACAGGGGGTAGGGAGACCCAGTACTTC. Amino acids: CSARDSTGGRETQYF.

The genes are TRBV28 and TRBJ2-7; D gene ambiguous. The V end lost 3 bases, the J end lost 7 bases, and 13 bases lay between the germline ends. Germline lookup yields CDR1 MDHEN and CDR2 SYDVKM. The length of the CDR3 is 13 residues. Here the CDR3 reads CASSFLLMMEQYF. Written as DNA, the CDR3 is TGTGCCAGCAGTTTCCTCCTAATGATGGAGCAGTACTTC.

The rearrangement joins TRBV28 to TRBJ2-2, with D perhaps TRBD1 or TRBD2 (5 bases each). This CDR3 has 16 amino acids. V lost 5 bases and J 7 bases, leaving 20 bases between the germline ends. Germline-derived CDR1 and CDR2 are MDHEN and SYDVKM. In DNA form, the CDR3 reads TGTGCCAGCAGTCTCAGGGATCGGAAGGGGAGCGGGGAGCTGTTTTTT. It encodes CASSLRDRKGSGELFF.

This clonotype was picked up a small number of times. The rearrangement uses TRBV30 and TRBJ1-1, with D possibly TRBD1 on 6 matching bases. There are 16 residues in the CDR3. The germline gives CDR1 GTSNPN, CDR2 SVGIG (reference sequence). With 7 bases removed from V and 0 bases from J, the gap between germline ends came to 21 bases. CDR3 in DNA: TGTGCCTCCGCGAAGGGGGGTTCTTTGATGAACACTGAAGCTTTCTTT. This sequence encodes CASAKGGSLMNTEAFF. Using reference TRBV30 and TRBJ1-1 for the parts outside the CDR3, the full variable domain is SQTIHQWPATLVQPVGSPLSLECTVEGTSNPNLYWYRQAAGRGLQLLFYSVGIGQISSEVPQNLSASRPQDRQFILSSKKLLLSDSGFYLCASAKGGSLMNTEAFFGQGTRLTVV.

This CDR3 reads CASSPGLYTDTQYF. CDR3 nucleotide sequence: TGCGCCAGCAGCCCGGGACTTTACACAGATACGCAGTATTTT. This sequence joins TRBV5-1 and TRBJ2-3, with D perhaps matching TRBD2 (6 bases). Germline-derived CDR1 and CDR2 are SGHRS and YFSETQ. Trimming pared 4 bases from V and 2 bases from J, leaving 11 bases between. The CDR3 length is 14 residues.